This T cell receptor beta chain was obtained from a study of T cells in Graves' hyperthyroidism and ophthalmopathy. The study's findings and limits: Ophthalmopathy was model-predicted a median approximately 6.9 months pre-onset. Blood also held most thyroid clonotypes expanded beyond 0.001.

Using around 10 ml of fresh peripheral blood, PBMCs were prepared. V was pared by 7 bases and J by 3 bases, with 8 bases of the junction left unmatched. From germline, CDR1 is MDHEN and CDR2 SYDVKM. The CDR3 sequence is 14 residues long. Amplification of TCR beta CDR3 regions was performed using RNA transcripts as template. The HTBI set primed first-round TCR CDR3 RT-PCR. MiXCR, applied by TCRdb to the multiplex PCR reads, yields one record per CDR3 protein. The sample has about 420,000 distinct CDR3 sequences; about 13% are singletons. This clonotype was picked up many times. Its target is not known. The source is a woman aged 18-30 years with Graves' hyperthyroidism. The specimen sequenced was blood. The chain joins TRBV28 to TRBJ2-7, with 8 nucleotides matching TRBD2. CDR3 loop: CASTLGAGVYEQYF. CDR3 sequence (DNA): TGTGCCAGCACCCTGGGAGCGGGAGTCTACGAGCAGTACTTC.